One TCR beta chain is described in this entry. Antigen: not known. This sample was included in a study of T cell responses to AZD1222 COVID-19 vaccine. Profiling relied on immunoSEQ multiplex PCR, and the TCRdb table lists in-frame clones only, not all of them. The sample consists of approximately 92,000 clones, 86% of them appearing once. Notes on the study in general: Per reports, nearly half of all spike-specific TCRs target regions that are unmutated in variants.

CDR3 length: 13 amino acids. The germline gives CDR1 SNHLY, CDR2 FYNNEI. J gave up 1 base and V 7 bases, and 3 bases lay outside the gene matches. The sample here was peripheral blood, taken on day 0 of AZD1222 vaccination. The source is an adult in good health. The chain is built from TRBV2 and TRBJ2-7; 8 positions agree with TRBD2. CDR3 residues: CASTGGTSYEQYF. Written as DNA, the CDR3 is TGTGCCAGCACGGGGGGGACTTCCTACGAGCAGTACTTC. The whole variable domain, filled in from reference TRBV2 and TRBJ2-7, reads EPEVTQTPSHQVTQMGQEVILRCVPISNHLYFYWYRQILGQKVEFLVSFYNNEISEKSEIFDDQFSVERPDGSNFTLKIRSTKLEDSAMYFCASTGGTSYEQYFGPGTRLTVT.